This T cell receptor beta chain originates from a study of cytomegalovirus exposure and HLA in healthy donors. The study, taken as a whole, reports: What TCR beta sequences reportedly achieved was accurate prediction of HLA-A and HLA-B alleles in most subjects. Later analysis found that TCR beta chains associated with HLA were more clonally expanded than other, equally common chains.

Turning to this clone: As yet, its antigen is unknown.

The CDR3 totals 17 residues. Germline values: CDR1 SGHNT, CDR2 YYREEE (reference sequence). The V end lost 6 bases, the J end lost 0 bases, and 20 bases lay between the germline ends. Vbeta (60) and Jbeta (13) primers were used in the PCR. The table came from immunoSEQ multiplex PCR; TCRdb's copy has only in-frame clones and leaves some out. The sample carries about 180,000 clones, 79% recorded once. This chain links TRBV5-4 with TRBJ2-3; D might be TRBD2 (6 bases). This receptor was obtained from a middle-aged woman in good health and CMV-seronegative. Sample: PBMCs. The CDR3 spells CASTLNPGDLSTDTQYF. In nucleotides, the CDR3 is TGTGCCAGCACCCTAAACCCGGGGGACCTTAGCACAGATACGCAGTATTTT.